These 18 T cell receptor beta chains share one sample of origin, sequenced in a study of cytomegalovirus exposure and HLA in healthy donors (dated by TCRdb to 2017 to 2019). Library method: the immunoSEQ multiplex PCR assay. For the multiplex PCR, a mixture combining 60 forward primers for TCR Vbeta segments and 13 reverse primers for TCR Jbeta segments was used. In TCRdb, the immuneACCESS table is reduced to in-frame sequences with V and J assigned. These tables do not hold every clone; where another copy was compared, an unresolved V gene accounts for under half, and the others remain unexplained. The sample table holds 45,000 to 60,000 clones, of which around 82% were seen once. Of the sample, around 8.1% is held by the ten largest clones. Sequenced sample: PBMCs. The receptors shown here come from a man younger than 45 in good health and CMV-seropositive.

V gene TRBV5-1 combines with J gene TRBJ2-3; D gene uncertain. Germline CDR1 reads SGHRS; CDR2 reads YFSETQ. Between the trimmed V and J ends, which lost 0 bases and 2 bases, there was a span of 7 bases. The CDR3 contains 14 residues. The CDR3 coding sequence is TGCGCCAGCAGCTTGGGTGGCTTCACAGATACGCAGTATTTT. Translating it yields CASSLGGFTDTQYF.

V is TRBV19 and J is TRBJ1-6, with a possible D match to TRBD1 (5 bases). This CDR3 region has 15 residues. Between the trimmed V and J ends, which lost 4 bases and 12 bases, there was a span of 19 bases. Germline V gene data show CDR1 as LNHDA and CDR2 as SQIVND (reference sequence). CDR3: CASSTGTGGVGPLHF. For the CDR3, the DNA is TGTGCCAGTAGTACCGGGACTGGCGGCGTAGGACCCCTCCACTTT. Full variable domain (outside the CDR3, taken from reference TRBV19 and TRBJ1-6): DGGITQSPKYLFRKEGQNVTLSCEQNLNHDAMYWYRQDPGQGLRLIYYSQIVNDFQKGDIAEGYSVSREKKESFPLTVTSAQKNPTAFYLCASSTGTGGVGPLHFGNGTRLTVT.

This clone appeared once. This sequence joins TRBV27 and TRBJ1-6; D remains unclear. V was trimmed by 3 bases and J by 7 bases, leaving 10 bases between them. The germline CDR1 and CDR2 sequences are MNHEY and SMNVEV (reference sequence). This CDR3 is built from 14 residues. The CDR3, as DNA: TGTGCCAGCAGTTTGCCTGGGCTCAATTCACCCCTCCACTTT. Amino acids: CASSLPGLNSPLHF.

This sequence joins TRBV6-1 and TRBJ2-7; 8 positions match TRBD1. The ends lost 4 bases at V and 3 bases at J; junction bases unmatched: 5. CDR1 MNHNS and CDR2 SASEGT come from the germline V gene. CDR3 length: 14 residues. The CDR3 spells CASSGRGLGYEQYF. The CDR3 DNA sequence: TGTGCCAGCAGTGGCAGGGGGCTCGGCTACGAGCAGTACTTC.

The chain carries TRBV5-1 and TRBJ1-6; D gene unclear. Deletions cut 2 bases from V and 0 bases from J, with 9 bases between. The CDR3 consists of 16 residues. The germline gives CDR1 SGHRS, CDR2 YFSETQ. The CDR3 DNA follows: TGCGCCAGCAGCTTCCTCGAGGACTCCTATAATTCACCCCTCCACTTT. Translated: CASSFLEDSYNSPLHF.

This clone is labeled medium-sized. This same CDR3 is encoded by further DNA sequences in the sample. The CDR3 DNA follows: TGTGCCAGCAGTGATGGAGCCTCTGGAAACACCATATATTTT. Protein product: CASSDGASGNTIYF. This chain links TRBV6-1 with TRBJ1-3; D is unclear. With 3 bases removed from V and 0 bases from J, the gap between germline ends came to 6 bases. CDR3 length: 14 amino acids. Germline CDR1 MNHNS, CDR2 SASEGT.

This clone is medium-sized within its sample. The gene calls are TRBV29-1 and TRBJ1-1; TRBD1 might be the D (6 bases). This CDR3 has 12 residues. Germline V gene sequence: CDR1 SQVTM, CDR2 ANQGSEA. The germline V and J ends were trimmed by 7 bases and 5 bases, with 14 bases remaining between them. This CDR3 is CSAREGGTEAFF. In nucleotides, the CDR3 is TGCAGCGCCAGGGAGGGGGGGACTGAAGCTTTCTTT.

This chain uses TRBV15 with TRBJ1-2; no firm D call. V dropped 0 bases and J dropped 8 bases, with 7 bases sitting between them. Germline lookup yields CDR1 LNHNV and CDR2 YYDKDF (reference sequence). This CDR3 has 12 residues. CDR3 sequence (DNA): TGTGCCACCAGCAGAGATCGTAGAGGCTACACCTTC. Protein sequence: CATSRDRRGYTF.

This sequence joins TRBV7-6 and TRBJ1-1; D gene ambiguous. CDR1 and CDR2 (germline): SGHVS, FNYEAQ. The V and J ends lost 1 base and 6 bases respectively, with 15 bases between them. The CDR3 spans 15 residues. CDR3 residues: CASSLGTGYLPEAFF. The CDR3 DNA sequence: TGTGCCAGCAGCTTAGGGACGGGGTATCTGCCTGAAGCTTTCTTT.

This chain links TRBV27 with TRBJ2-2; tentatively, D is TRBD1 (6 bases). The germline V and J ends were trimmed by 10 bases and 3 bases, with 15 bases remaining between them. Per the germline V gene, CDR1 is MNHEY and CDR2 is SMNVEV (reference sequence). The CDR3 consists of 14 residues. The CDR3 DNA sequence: TGTGCCACCCGTTCCGGACAGTACACCGGGGAGCTGTTTTTT. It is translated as CATRSGQYTGELFF.

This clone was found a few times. The DNA for the CDR3 is TGTGCCAGCAGTTTGGAGGGGCTAGCCAAAAACATTCAGTACTTC. This gives the protein CASSLEGLAKNIQYF. V and J are TRBV28 and TRBJ2-4, with a tentative D call TRBD2 (6 bases). V was shortened by 3 bases and J by 0 bases, with 9 bases between the two germline ends. CDR1 is MDHEN and CDR2 is SYDVKM in the germline V gene. This CDR3 comprises 15 residues.

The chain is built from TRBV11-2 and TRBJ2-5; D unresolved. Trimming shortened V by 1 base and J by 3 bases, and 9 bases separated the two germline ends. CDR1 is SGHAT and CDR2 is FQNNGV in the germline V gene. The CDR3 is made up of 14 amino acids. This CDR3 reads CASSLGWAKETQYF. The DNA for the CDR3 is TGTGCCAGCAGCTTAGGGTGGGCGAAAGAGACCCAGTACTTC.

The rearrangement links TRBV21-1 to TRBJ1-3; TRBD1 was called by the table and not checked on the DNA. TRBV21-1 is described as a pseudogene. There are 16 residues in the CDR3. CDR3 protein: CASSKGTGGSGNTIYF. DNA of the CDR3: TGTGCCAGCAGCAAAGGGACAGGGGGCTCTGGAAACACCATATATTTT.

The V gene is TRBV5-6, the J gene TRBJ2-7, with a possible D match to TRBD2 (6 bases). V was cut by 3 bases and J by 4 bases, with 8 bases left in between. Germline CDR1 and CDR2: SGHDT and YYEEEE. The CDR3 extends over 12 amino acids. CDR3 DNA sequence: TGTGCCAGCAGCTCCGGGGGATACGAGCAGTACTTC. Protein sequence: CASSSGGYEQYF.

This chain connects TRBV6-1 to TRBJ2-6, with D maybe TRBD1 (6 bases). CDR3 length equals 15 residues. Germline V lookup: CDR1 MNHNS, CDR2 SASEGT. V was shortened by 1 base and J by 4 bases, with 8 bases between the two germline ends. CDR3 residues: CASSEETGGANVLTF. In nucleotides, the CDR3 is TGTGCCAGCAGTGAAGAAACAGGGGGGGCCAACGTCCTGACTTTC.

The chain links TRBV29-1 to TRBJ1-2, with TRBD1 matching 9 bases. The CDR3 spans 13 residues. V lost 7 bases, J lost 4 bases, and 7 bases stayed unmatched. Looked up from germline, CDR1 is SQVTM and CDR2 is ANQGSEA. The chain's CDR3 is CSATGTGIYGYTF. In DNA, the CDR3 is TGCAGCGCGACCGGGACAGGGATCTATGGCTACACCTTC.

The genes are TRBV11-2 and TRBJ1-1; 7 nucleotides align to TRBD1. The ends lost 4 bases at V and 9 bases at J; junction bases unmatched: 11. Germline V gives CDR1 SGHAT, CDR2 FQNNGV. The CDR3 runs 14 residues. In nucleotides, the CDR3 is TGTGCCAGCAGCTCCCCTGGGACAGTATTACAAGCTTTCTTT. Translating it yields CASSSPGTVLQAFF.

CDR3 protein: CASSLVAGVSGTDTQYF. The CDR3 DNA reads as TGTGCCAGCAGCTTAGTGGCGGGGGTATCGGGCACAGATACGCAGTATTTT. This chain uses TRBV7-2 with TRBJ2-3; 7 bases agree with TRBD2. The trim removed 1 base at V and 1 base at J, leaving 8 bases unmatched. The CDR3 covers 17 residues. Germline V CDR1 and CDR2: SGHTA, FQGNSA.